One and the same sample provided the 3 T cell receptor beta chains below, sequenced in a study of T cell responses to AZD1222 COVID-19 vaccine (dated by TCRdb to the early 2020s). The meaning of the sample's time point label: baseline before first vaccination. The library was prepared using the immunoSEQ multiplex PCR assay. TCRdb re-hosts the immuneACCESS table, in-frame sequences only. Its copies lack some clones; in the studies checked, an unresolved V gene accounts for under half of them, and the cause for the rest is not known. The sample yields about 99,000 clones; 87% were counted once. Under 3.5% of the sample is held by the ten biggest clonotypes. The input for sequencing was peripheral blood, taken on day 0 of AZD1222 vaccination. These receptors all come from an adult in good health.

This chain connects TRBV5-4 to TRBJ1-1; D uncertain. Germline lookup yields CDR1 SGHNT and CDR2 YYREEE (reference sequence). This CDR3 has 17 residues. V lost 0 bases and J lost 4, with 19 bases in between. The CDR3: CASSLDWFRAVSTEAFF. The CDR3 bases are TGTGCCAGCAGCTTGGATTGGTTTCGGGCCGTCTCCACTGAAGCTTTCTTT.

The CDR3 sequence: CASSFGLAGGLLFGTDTQYF. CDR3 bases: TGTGCCAGCAGCTTTGGACTAGCGGGAGGCCTCCTCTTCGGCACAGATACGCAGTATTTT. V and J are TRBV6-6 and TRBJ2-3, with TRBD2 matching over 14 bases. Germline V lookup: CDR1 MNHNY, CDR2 SVGAGI (reference sequence). This CDR3 is built from 20 residues. V lost 6 bases to trimming and J lost 1 base; unmatched junction nucleotides: 15.

The chain combines TRBV6-2 or TRBV6-3 with TRBJ2-1; tentatively, D is TRBD1 or TRBD2 (7 bases each). V was pared by 6 bases and J by 6 bases, with 21 bases between. The CDR3 length is 16 residues. Per germline, CDR1 MNHEY and CDR2 SVGEGT. CDR3 coding DNA: TGTGCCAGCAGCCGGCCCGGACTAGGGGGCAGCAATGAGCAGTTCTTC. Protein: CASSRPGLGGSNEQFF.